The 32 T cell receptor beta chains given below trace back to one sample, sequenced in a study of regulatory dendritic cells for organ transplantation. Repertoires were generated with immunoSEQ multiplex PCR, while TCRdb's copy carries only in-frame clones and drops some. The sample has 30,000 to 40,000 clones, roughly 91% seen once. Source material: naive CD4+ T cells from blood. Indicated subset: CD45RA+ naive T cells. These receptors originate from a human donor in good health.

The chain recombines TRBV18 with TRBJ1-5, with D possibly TRBD1 on 5 matching bases. Between the trimmed V and J ends, which lost 3 bases and 4 bases, there was a span of 13 bases. Germline CDR1 is KGHSH and CDR2 is LQKENI. The CDR3 consists of 15 residues. CDR3 nucleotide sequence: TGTGCCAGCTCACCTACCGGGACGGCGAATCAGCCCCAGCATTTT. Protein product: CASSPTGTANQPQHF.

The V gene is TRBV15, the J gene TRBJ2-7; D call uncertain. This CDR3 has 13 amino acids. Trimming left V 1 base short and J 4 bases short, with 8 bases between. Per germline, CDR1 LNHNV and CDR2 YYDKDF (reference sequence). CDR3 loop: CATSRGPVYEQYF. Written as DNA, the CDR3 is TGTGCCACCAGCAGAGGTCCGGTTTACGAGCAGTACTTC.

In nucleotides, the CDR3 is TGTGCCAGCAGCTTAGAAAGCGGGCCCAATGAGCAGTTCTTC. This codes for CASSLESGPNEQFF. J is TRBJ2-1 and V is TRBV7-2, with D possibly matching TRBD2 (6 bases). Trimming pared 1 base from V and 6 bases from J, leaving 10 bases between. CDR1 is SGHTA, CDR2 FQGNSA, per germline. CDR3 length: 14 residues.

The V gene is TRBV29-1, the J gene TRBJ1-6; D is unclear. CDR3 length: 15 amino acids. V lost 4 bases and J lost 0, with 10 bases in between. Germline V CDR1 and CDR2: SQVTM, ANQGSEA. The CDR3: CSVGEQCSYNSPLHF. The CDR3 DNA reads as TGCAGCGTTGGAGAACAATGCTCCTATAATTCACCCCTCCACTTT.

In DNA form, the CDR3 reads TGTGCCAGCAGACACGACAGGGAAACTGAAGCTTTCTTT. This codes for CASRHDRETEAFF. The chain uses TRBV7-2 and TRBJ1-1, with 7 bases matching TRBD1. Trimming took 6 bases from V and 5 from J; bases not matched to a gene: 6. From germline, CDR1 is SGHTA and CDR2 FQGNSA. The CDR3 covers 13 residues.

This chain joins TRBV6-4 and TRBJ1-5; D is unclear. V lost 0 bases, J lost 0 bases, and 12 bases lay in between. CDR1 is MRHNA, CDR2 SNTAGT, per germline. This CDR3 has 17 amino acids. The CDR3 spells CASSDSLRPYSNQPQHF. Here the CDR3 DNA reads TGTGCCAGCAGTGACTCTTTACGGCCATATAGCAATCAGCCCCAGCATTTT.

V usage is TRBV6-6 and J usage is TRBJ1-5, with D possibly matching TRBD1 (5 bases). The CDR3 loop spans 16 amino acids. Trimming removed 7 bases at V and 11 bases at J, with 27 bases between. CDR1 is MNHNY and CDR2 is SVGAGI in the germline V gene (reference sequence). In DNA form, the CDR3 reads TGTGCCAGCAATTCTAACAGTGCCAAGGGGAGTTGGACCCAGCATTTT. Its protein is CASNSNSAKGSWTQHF.

The chain couples TRBV18 to TRBJ1-1; D is undetermined. The CDR3 contains 14 residues. V was shortened by 2 bases and J by 1 base, with 8 bases between the two germline ends. Germline CDR1 reads KGHSH; CDR2 reads LQKENI. DNA for the CDR3: TGTGCCAGCTCACCAGTGGGCGGGAACACTGAAGCTTTCTTT. Protein product: CASSPVGGNTEAFF. Variable domain in full (rest from reference TRBV18 and TRBJ1-1): NAGVMQNPRHLVRRRGQEARLRCSPMKGHSHVYWYRQLPEEGLKFMVYLQKENIIDESGMPKERFSAEFPKEGPSILRIQQVVRGDSAAYFCASSPVGGNTEAFFGQGTRLTVV.

Written as DNA, the CDR3 is TGTGCCAGCAGCCCTACTGCGGGGTTGAGGACGCAGTATTTT. Amino acid sequence: CASSPTAGLRTQYF. The rearrangement joins TRBV28 to TRBJ2-3; D may be TRBD2 (6 bases). The germline V gene encodes CDR1 MDHEN and CDR2 SYDVKM. The V end was cut by 6 bases, the J end by 9 bases, with 19 bases between. The CDR3 extends over 14 amino acids. Using reference TRBV28 and TRBJ2-3 for the parts outside the CDR3, the full variable domain is DVKVTQSSRYLVKRTGEKVFLECVQDMDHENMFWYRQDPGLGLRLIYFSYDVKMKEKGDIPEGYSVSREKKERFSLILESASTNQTSMYLCASSPTAGLRTQYFGPGTRLTVL.

This clone was observed once. The chain has TRBV19 and TRBJ2-6; D is perhaps TRBD2 (5 bases). The CDR3 loop spans 15 amino acids. Germline CDR1 is LNHDA and CDR2 is SQIVND (reference sequence). V lost 7 bases to trimming and J lost 2 bases, with 12 bases between them. The CDR3 bases are TGTGCCAGTAAGCCGGGGTCCACTGGGGCCAACGTCCTGACTTTC. Translation gives CASKPGSTGANVLTF.

The chain employs TRBV2 and TRBJ2-7; D is possibly TRBD2 (6 bases). The CDR3 runs 15 residues. The germline gives CDR1 SNHLY, CDR2 FYNNEI. The V end lost 10 bases, the J end lost 5 bases, and 24 bases lay between the germline ends. CDR3 amino acids: CATRPQGGVYDEQYF. The DNA for the CDR3 is TGTGCCACCCGGCCTCAAGGAGGGGTTTACGACGAGCAGTACTTC.

This clone was picked up a small number of times. This rearrangement joins TRBV30 to TRBJ1-1; D ambiguous. The V end was cut by 2 bases, the J end by 4 bases, with 11 bases between. The germline gives CDR1 GTSNPN, CDR2 SVGIG (reference sequence). The CDR3 contains 13 residues. CDR3 nucleotides: TGTGCCTGGAGTAGGGAGTCTGGCACTGAAGCTTTCTTT. Translation: CAWSRESGTEAFF.

The rearrangement joins TRBV18 to TRBJ1-1, with TRBD1 matching 7 bases. Losses at the gene ends were 4 bases for V and 6 bases for J; bases not matched to a gene: 8. Germline-derived CDR1 and CDR2 are KGHSH and LQKENI. This CDR3 has 14 amino acids. The CDR3 DNA follows: TGTGCCAGCTCACTATCTACAGGGGCTCCTGAAGCTTTCTTT. It yields the protein CASSLSTGAPEAFF.

The chain joins TRBV28 to TRBJ1-5, with 7 bases that match TRBD1. With V trimmed by 7 bases and J by 2 bases, 5 bases remained unmatched. CDR3 length equals 14 residues. Germline values: CDR1 MDHEN, CDR2 SYDVKM. CDR3 in amino acids: CASTHRGGNQPQHF. CDR3 DNA sequence: TGTGCCAGCACGCACAGGGGTGGCAATCAGCCCCAGCATTTT.

The rearrangement uses TRBV4-3 and TRBJ2-2, with D unresolved. CDR1 is LGHNA, CDR2 YSLEER, per germline. The length of the CDR3 is 17 residues. The germline V and J ends were trimmed by 1 base and 5 bases, with 17 bases remaining between them. The CDR3 here is CASSQAHSRLRTGELFF. The CDR3 region has the DNA TGCGCCAGCAGCCAAGCCCACTCCCGTTTGCGAACCGGGGAGCTGTTTTTT.

This chain connects TRBV9 to TRBJ2-5; D possibly corresponds to TRBD2 (6 bases). The length of the CDR3 is 13 residues. Deletions cut 3 bases from V and 4 bases from J, with 10 bases between. Germline V gene sequence: CDR1 SGDLS, CDR2 YYNGEE. CDR3: CASSAEAGETQYF. The CDR3 region has the DNA TGTGCCAGCAGCGCGGAAGCGGGAGAGACCCAGTACTTC.

The genes are TRBV18 and TRBJ1-4; D not certain. The CDR3 has 14 amino acids. Trimming took 3 bases from V and 8 from J, leaving 13 bases between them. CDR1 is KGHSH, CDR2 LQKENI, per germline. DNA of the CDR3: TGTGCCAGCTCACCCGTAGCTTCGGACGAAAAACTGTTTTTT. This encodes CASSPVASDEKLFF. The full variable domain, completed using reference TRBV18 and TRBJ1-4, is NAGVMQNPRHLVRRRGQEARLRCSPMKGHSHVYWYRQLPEEGLKFMVYLQKENIIDESGMPKERFSAEFPKEGPSILRIQQVVRGDSAAYFCASSPVASDEKLFFGSGTQLSVL.

The CDR3 nucleotides read TGTGCCTTATCACCGGCAGCTAACTATGGCTACACCTTC. It specifies CALSPAANYGYTF. The gene calls are TRBV30 and TRBJ1-2, with D unclear. The CDR3 loop spans 13 amino acids. Per the germline V gene, CDR1 is GTSNPN and CDR2 is SVGIG (reference sequence). V was clipped by 7 bases and J by 0 bases, with 12 bases between them.

This clone was recorded a few times. The chain recombines TRBV5-5 with TRBJ1-1; D unclear. CDR3 length equals 12 residues. Trimming pared 4 bases from V and 7 bases from J, leaving 11 bases between. Germline V gene sequence: CDR1 SGHKS, CDR2 YYEKEE (reference sequence). The CDR3 DNA is TGTGCCAGCAGCCACCCTGGGAATGAAGCTTTCTTT. It codes for CASSHPGNEAFF.

The gene calls are TRBV29-1 and TRBJ2-1, with 11 bases lining up with TRBD2. CDR1 and CDR2 from the germline V gene are SQVTM and ANQGSEA. V was pared by 6 bases and J by 2 bases, with 12 bases of the junction left unmatched. This CDR3 is built from 17 residues. The CDR3 sequence: CSVPLTRLAGPYNEQFF. DNA for the CDR3: TGCAGCGTCCCCCTCACACGACTAGCGGGACCCTACAATGAGCAGTTCTTC.

The chain has TRBV28 and TRBJ1-5; D possibly corresponds to TRBD1 (6 bases). CDR1 is MDHEN, CDR2 SYDVKM, per germline. This CDR3 has 15 residues. V gave up 1 base and J gave up 4 bases, with 11 bases separating them. CDR3 in DNA: TGTGCCAGCAGTTTATTTTCAGGGGCAAATCAGCCCCAGCATTTT. This encodes CASSLFSGANQPQHF.

This sequence joins TRBV6-6 and TRBJ2-7, with 12 bases identical to TRBD2. Germline V gene data show CDR1 as MNHNY and CDR2 as SVGAGI (reference sequence). Trimming removed 4 bases from V and 4 bases from J; junction bases left unmatched: 2. CDR3 length: 14 amino acids. Written as DNA, the CDR3 is TGTGCCAGCAGTTCGACTAGCGGGAGTTACGAGCAGTACTTC. It translates to CASSSTSGSYEQYF.

V gene TRBV7-2 combines with J gene TRBJ2-1; D remains unclear. CDR1 is SGHTA, CDR2 FQGNSA, per germline. V was trimmed by 4 bases and J by 10 bases, leaving 11 bases between them. CDR3 length: 12 amino acids. The CDR3 region is CASSWDWAEQFF. The CDR3 nucleotides read TGTGCCAGCAGCTGGGATTGGGCGGAGCAGTTCTTC. The complete variable domain, with remaining parts taken from reference TRBV7-2 and TRBJ2-1, reads GAGVSQSPSNKVTEKGKDVELRCDPISGHTALYWYRQSLGQGLEFLIYFQGNSAPDKSGLPSDRFSAERTGGSVSTLTIQRTQQEDSAVYLCASSWDWAEQFFGPGTRLTVL.

The chain joins TRBV2 to TRBJ1-5; tentative D call: TRBD1 (5 bases). The CDR3 loop spans 14 amino acids. V dropped 2 bases and J dropped 1 base, with 6 bases sitting between them. The V gene's germline CDR1 is SNHLY and CDR2 FYNNEI. CDR3 protein: CASSEYRSNQPQHF. For the CDR3, the DNA is TGTGCCAGCAGTGAATACAGGAGCAATCAGCCCCAGCATTTT.

The chain links TRBV7-2 to TRBJ2-2; 7 bases map to TRBD2. CDR3 length: 14 amino acids. The trim removed 4 bases at V and 5 bases at J, leaving 4 bases unmatched. The V gene's germline CDR1 is SGHTA and CDR2 FQGNSA. As DNA, the CDR3 is TGTGCCAGCAGCTCCCCTAGCGGAACCGGGGAGCTGTTTTTT. As protein: CASSSPSGTGELFF. The variable domain in full, with the rest retrieved from reference TRBV7-2 and TRBJ2-2, is GAGVSQSPSNKVTEKGKDVELRCDPISGHTALYWYRQSLGQGLEFLIYFQGNSAPDKSGLPSDRFSAERTGGSVSTLTIQRTQQEDSAVYLCASSSPSGTGELFFGEGSRLTVL.

This rearrangement joins TRBV21-1 to TRBJ2-7; TRBD1 is taken as the D call from the table, unchecked against the DNA. TRBV21-1 is labeled a pseudogene. This CDR3 has 14 amino acids. In DNA form, the CDR3 reads TGTGCCAGCAGCTCTCGGACAGACCGCTACGAGCAGTACTTC. Translation gives CASSSRTDRYEQYF.

The chain combines TRBV6-5 with TRBJ1-1, with 10 bases fitting TRBD1. This CDR3 has 14 amino acids. CDR1 and CDR2 from the germline V gene are MNHEY and SVGAGI. V shed 5 bases and J 8 bases; nucleotides not matched to a gene: 8. DNA of the CDR3: TGTGCCAGCAGTACAGACAGGGGGCGCATCGAAGCTTTCTTT. It encodes CASSTDRGRIEAFF.

The chain employs TRBV4-1 and TRBJ2-3; D not resolved. This CDR3 region has 13 residues. The germline V and J ends were trimmed by 1 base and 2 bases, with 4 bases remaining between them. Germline lookup yields CDR1 MGHRA and CDR2 YSYEKL. The CDR3 here is CASSQVSTDTQYF. CDR3 sequence (DNA): TGCGCCAGCAGCCAAGTGTCCACAGATACGCAGTATTTT.

The chain joins TRBV5-1 to TRBJ2-7; D uncertain. This CDR3 is built from 14 residues. Trimming shortened V by 3 bases and J by 0 bases, and 10 bases separated the two germline ends. Germline CDR1 is SGHRS and CDR2 is YFSETQ. The DNA for the CDR3 is TGCGCCAGCAGCTCATACAGTGACTCCTACGAGCAGTACTTC. Its protein product is CASSSYSDSYEQYF.

The chain employs TRBV7-2 and TRBJ2-1, with TRBD1 as a possible D gene (6 bases). This CDR3 has 12 amino acids. Germline CDR1 SGHTA, CDR2 FQGNSA. V lost 5 bases and J 10 bases, leaving 12 bases between the germline ends. CDR3 sequence (DNA): TGTGCCAGCAGCCCCCCGGGGACAGAGCAGTTCTTC. Encoded protein: CASSPPGTEQFF.

This chain uses TRBV18 with TRBJ1-6; D is undetermined. Germline assignment: CDR1 KGHSH and CDR2 LQKENI. The germline V and J ends were trimmed by 3 bases and 8 bases, with 14 bases remaining between them. This CDR3 is 15 amino acids long. The chain's CDR3 is CASSPLEVRDSPLHF. The CDR3 DNA sequence: TGTGCCAGCTCACCTTTAGAAGTGCGAGATTCACCCCTCCACTTT.

This chain links TRBV5-5 with TRBJ2-7, with D perhaps TRBD2 (5 bases). Germline values: CDR1 SGHKS, CDR2 YYEKEE (reference sequence). With 4 bases removed from V and 3 bases from J, the gap between germline ends came to 23 bases. The CDR3 is 17 residues long. CDR3 coding DNA: TGTGCCAGCAGCCGAAAGACCGGCCCACTAGAGGTCTACGAGCAGTACTTC. It yields the protein CASSRKTGPLEVYEQYF.